Listed below are T cell receptor beta chains from one sample, sequenced in a study of shared clonotypes between healthy human individuals. Profiling relied on immunoSEQ multiplex PCR, and the TCRdb table lists in-frame clones only, not all of them. This sample yields more than 2 million clones, of which 85% to 95% are seen a single time; 0.85% to 1.2% belongs to the top ten. Sample: naive CD8+ T cells sorted from blood. The receptors shown here come from a man between 18 and 29 years old in good health. The CDR3 runs from the conserved cysteine through the conserved F or W. A D gene is named only where the DNA matches it firmly. Some rows mark clone size as missing; the rest say once, few, many or name a class of expanded clone.

J gene | V gene | clone size | D gene | CDR3 DNA | CDR3 protein
TRBJ2-5 | TRBV15 | - | - | TGTGCCACCAGCAGCCCAGCGGTGGGAGCGGAGACCCAGTACTTC | CATSSPAVGAETQYF
TRBJ2-7 | TRBV5-1 | - | - | TGCGCCAGCAGCCAAGGAACAGATCTCTACGAGCAGTACTTC | CASSQGTDLYEQYF
TRBJ2-1 | TRBV10-3 | - | - | TGTGCCATCAGTCAAGGGTTTAATGAGCAGTTCTTC | CAISQGFNEQFF
TRBJ1-1 | TRBV19 | - | - | TGTGCCAGTAGTAAAGGAGGGATCACTGAAGCTTTCTTT | CASSKGGITEAFF
TRBJ2-7 | TRBV11-2 | - | - | TGTGCCAGCAGCTTAGGGGGAGATTACGAGCAGTACTTC | CASSLGGDYEQYF
TRBJ2-5 | TRBV11-2 | - | - | TGTGCCAGCAGCTTAGATCATGGCGGGGAGTACCAAGAGACCCAGTACTTC | CASSLDHGGEYQETQYF
TRBJ1-1 | TRBV6-5 | - | - | TGTGCCAGCAGTTCCCTTACTGTCCGCCCGAACACTGAAGCTTTCTTT | CASSSLTVRPNTEAFF
TRBJ2-3 | TRBV7-2 | - | - | TGTGCCGGGGGGACTGGTACGCAGTATTTT | CAGGTGTQYF
TRBJ1-5 | TRBV4-1 | - | TRBD1 | TGCGCCAGCAGCCCTGGGGGACAGGGGACCAATCAGCCCCAGCATTTT | CASSPGGQGTNQPQHF
TRBJ2-7 | TRBV5-1 | - | - | TGCGCCAGCAGCTTGAGGGCCCCCTACGAGCAGTACTTC | CASSLRAPYEQYF
TRBJ2-7 | TRBV5-1 | once | - | TGCGCCAGCAGCTTGGAATTGGCCACAAACTACGAGCAGTACTTC | CASSLELATNYEQYF
TRBJ1-1 | TRBV6-1 | - | - | TGTGCCAGCAGTGACGGGACTTTTGAAGCTTTCTTT | CASSDGTFEAFF
TRBJ1-6 | TRBV27 | - | - | TGTGCCAGCAATGATTCACCCCTCCACTTT | CASNDSPLHF
TRBJ2-7 | TRBV28 | - | - | TGTGCCAGCAGTTTCCCCGCCAGGGCGGTCGACGCCTACGAGCAGTACTTC | CASSFPARAVDAYEQYF
TRBJ1-2 | TRBV27 | - | - | TGTGCCAGCAGTCCCCTGGGAGGAAGCTATGGCTACACCTTC | CASSPLGGSYGYTF
TRBJ1-3 | TRBV5-4 | - | - | TGTGCCAGCAGCTTGGGCTCTGGAAACACCATATATTTT | CASSLGSGNTIYF
TRBJ1-1 | TRBV13 | - | TRBD1 | TGTGCCAGCAGCTCGACGTCGGGACAGCTAAAGAACACTGAAGCTTTCTTT | CASSSTSGQLKNTEAFF
TRBJ2-5 | TRBV6-5 | - | - | TGTGCCAGCAGTTACTCGGCAGGGTCCCAAGAGACCCAGTACTTC | CASSYSAGSQETQYF
TRBJ1-2 | TRBV4-2 | - | TRBD1 | TGTGCCAGCAGCCAAGGGGGCGGGACAGGGACCTTGGGCTACACCTTC | CASSQGGGTGTLGYTF
TRBJ2-2 | TRBV11-2 | - | TRBD2 | TGTGCCAGCAGCTTAGGATTTAGCGGGAGGGCGAACACCGGGGAGCTGTTTTTT | CASSLGFSGRANTGELFF
TRBJ2-7 | TRBV13 | - | - | TGTGCCAGCCTAAAGGAAGGGTACGAGCAGTACTTC | CASLKEGYEQYF
TRBJ2-7 | TRBV13 | - | - | TGTGCCAGCAGCAACGGTTCCTACGAGCAGTACTTC | CASSNGSYEQYF
TRBJ1-4 | TRBV2 | - | TRBD1 | TGTGCCAGCAGCGGTCAGGGGGCAGCTAATGAAAAACTGTTTTTT | CASSGQGAANEKLFF